This T cell receptor (beta chain) emerged from a study of T cell changes during pregnancy in multiple sclerosis. This CDR3 has 16 amino acids. Trimming cost V 1 base and J 4 bases; bases outside gene matches: 7. Germline V gives CDR1 SGHTA, CDR2 FQGNSA. Assay used: immunoSEQ multiplex PCR; TCRdb lists only in-frame clones, some missing. The sample has about 24,000 clones, more than 75% seen once. The sequenced sample was CD4+ T cells from peripheral blood mononuclear cells, obtained in the second trimester of pregnancy. The rearrangement uses TRBV7-2 and TRBJ2-5; 9 bases agree with TRBD2. The sequence came from a female donor in good health, enrolled as a control in a pregnancy study. In DNA, the CDR3 is TGTGCCAGCAGCTTAGTTGGCGGGGGGGCGGGAGAGACCCAGTACTTC. This encodes CASSLVGGGAGETQYF. The entire variable domain, with the rest obtained from reference TRBV7-2 and TRBJ2-5, is as follows: GAGVSQSPSNKVTEKGKDVELRCDPISGHTALYWYRQSLGQGLEFLIYFQGNSAPDKSGLPSDRFSAERTGGSVSTLTIQRTQQEDSAVYLCASSLVGGGAGETQYFGPGTRLLVL.